This T cell receptor beta chain was obtained from a study of regulatory T cells in long-lasting Graves disease. This clonotype came up many times. Time point: persistent/refractory GD, antithyroid drugs over 5 years with positive TRAb. PBMC-derived RNA was used for the TCR library. Xi'an, China, was home to the endocrinology department that provided patients. EDTA tubes collected around 10 milliliters of peripheral blood. Trimming removed 2 bases at V and 6 bases at J, with 16 bases between. Germline-derived CDR1 and CDR2 are MDHEN and SYDVKM. The CDR3 is made up of 15 amino acids. To make TCR beta libraries, researchers used iRepertoire HTBI primers and Arm-PCR of CDR3 regions. MiXCR, applied by TCRdb to the multiplex PCR reads, yields one record per CDR3 protein. The data contain more than 350,000 distinct CDR3 sequences, roughly a fifth of them singletons.

The gene calls are TRBV28 and TRBJ1-2; D unresolved. Source: peripheral blood mononuclear cells (PBMCs), taken when the disease was refractory, from a patient treated with antithyroid drugs. The receptor was derived from a female donor with Graves disease. In DNA, the CDR3 is TGTGCCAGCAGTTTAGCGTGGAAGGCTGGGCATGGCTACACCTTC. This translates into CASSLAWKAGHGYTF.